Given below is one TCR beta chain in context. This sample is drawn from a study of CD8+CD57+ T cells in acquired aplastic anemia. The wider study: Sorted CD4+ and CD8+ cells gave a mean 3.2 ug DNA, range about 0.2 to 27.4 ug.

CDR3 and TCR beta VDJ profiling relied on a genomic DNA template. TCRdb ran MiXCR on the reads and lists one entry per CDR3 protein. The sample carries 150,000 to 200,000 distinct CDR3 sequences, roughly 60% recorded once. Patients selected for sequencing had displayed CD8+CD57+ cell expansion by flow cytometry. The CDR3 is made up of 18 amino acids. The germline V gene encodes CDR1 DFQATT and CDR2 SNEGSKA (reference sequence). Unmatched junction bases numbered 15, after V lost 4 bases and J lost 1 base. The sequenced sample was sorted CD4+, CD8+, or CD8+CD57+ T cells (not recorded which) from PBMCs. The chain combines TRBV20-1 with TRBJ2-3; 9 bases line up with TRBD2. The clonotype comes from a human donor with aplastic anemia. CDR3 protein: CSANGGTSRGAGTDTQYF. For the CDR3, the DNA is TGCAGTGCTAACGGCGGGACTAGCAGGGGGGCCGGCACAGATACGCAGTATTTT.